Listed here are 27 T cell receptor beta chains from one sample, sequenced in a study of graft-versus-host responses after intestinal transplantation. These receptors have no known antigen. Sequenced by immunoSEQ multiplex PCR; TCRdb stores in-frame clones only, minus some. The data show fewer than 80,000 clones, 90% to 95% seen once. The material was unstimulated CD8+ T cells sorted from spleen or lymph node cells, obtained before transplant. These receptors were collected from a human donor who was the organ donor for an intestinal transplant.

The chain employs TRBV5-6 and TRBJ2-7; the D gene is possibly TRBD2 (5 bases). V was pared by 3 bases and J by 4 bases, with 17 bases between. In germline, CDR1 is SGHDT, CDR2 YYEEEE. This CDR3 has 15 residues. The CDR3 here is CASSSWTGERYEQYF. CDR3 DNA sequence: TGTGCCAGCAGCTCATGGACCGGGGAGCGTTACGAGCAGTACTTC.

The chain has TRBV2 and TRBJ2-1; 9 nucleotides agree with TRBD2. The CDR3 spans 18 residues. The V gene's germline CDR1 is SNHLY and CDR2 FYNNEI. V lost 6 bases, J lost 3 bases, and 15 bases stayed unmatched. The CDR3, as DNA: TGTGCCAGCAGCGAAATAGCGGGAGAGGTTTCCTACTACAATGAGCAGTTCTTC. Protein product: CASSEIAGEVSYYNEQFF.

This chain joins TRBV6-4 and TRBJ2-1, with D possibly TRBD2 on 6 matching bases. The V and J ends lost 4 bases and 10 bases respectively, with 14 bases between them. CDR3 length: 13 residues. Germline CDR1 reads MRHNA; CDR2 reads SNTAGT. The CDR3 DNA follows: TGTGCCAGCAGTGGATCCGAACTAGCCGAGCAGTTCTTC. This gives the protein CASSGSELAEQFF.

The table lists this clone with a count of one. The chain couples TRBV29-1 to TRBJ2-7; TRBD1 matches at 7 bases. With 7 bases clipped from V and 3 bases from J, the junction kept 3 bases outside the gene matches. CDR3 length equals 11 residues. From germline, CDR1 is SQVTM and CDR2 ANQGSEA. CDR3 amino acids: CSARTGYEQYF. For the CDR3, the DNA is TGCAGCGCCAGGACAGGCTACGAGCAGTACTTC.

This CDR3 reads CASSDRTGGSYNEQFF. The CDR3 coding sequence is TGTGCCAGCAGTGATAGAACAGGGGGTTCCTACAATGAGCAGTTCTTC. The chain uses TRBV9 and TRBJ2-1; 8 bases are a match to TRBD1. This CDR3 is 16 amino acids long. Germline CDR1 reads SGDLS; CDR2 reads YYNGEE. J gave up 1 base and V 5 bases, and 8 bases lay outside the gene matches.

The CDR3: CASSFELSDTQYF. The CDR3 region has the DNA TGTGCCAGCAGCTTTGAGCTTTCAGATACGCAGTATTTT. The chain couples TRBV7-3 to TRBJ2-3; D gene uncertain. This CDR3 has 13 amino acids. Germline CDR1 reads SGHTA; CDR2 reads FQGTGA. The V end lost 3 bases, the J end lost 4 bases, and 8 bases lay between the germline ends.

V usage is TRBV28 and J usage is TRBJ2-2, with 10 bases lining up with TRBD2. The germline V gene has CDR1 MDHEN and CDR2 SYDVKM. This CDR3 region has 16 residues. The V gene end was trimmed by 4 bases and the J gene end by 1 base; junction bases not matched to a gene: 3. CDR3 protein: CASSYLAGVNTGELFF. The CDR3 coding sequence is TGTGCCAGCAGTTACCTAGCGGGAGTGAACACCGGGGAGCTGTTTTTT.

V is TRBV19 and J is TRBJ1-1, with 7 positions matching TRBD1. CDR1 LNHDA and CDR2 SQIVND come from the germline V gene (reference sequence). The J segment lost 6 bases and the V segment lost 4 bases, leaving 8 bases of the junction unmatched. This CDR3 spans 14 amino acids. The CDR3 loop reads CASSTTGVRPEAFF. The CDR3 bases are TGTGCCAGTAGTACTACAGGGGTACGGCCTGAAGCTTTCTTT.

The chain employs TRBV18 and TRBJ2-7; maybe TRBD2 (6 bases). Per germline, CDR1 KGHSH and CDR2 LQKENI. V was trimmed by 4 bases and J by 1 base, leaving 11 bases between them. The CDR3 runs 14 residues. CDR3 amino acids: CASSLTGTSYEQYF. The DNA of the CDR3 is TGTGCCAGCTCACTTACCGGGACTTCCTACGAGCAGTACTTC.

The chain links TRBV7-6 to TRBJ1-2; the D gene is possibly TRBD1 (5 bases). Trimming cost V 1 base and J 4 bases, with 13 bases left between them. The germline gives CDR1 SGHVS, CDR2 FNYEAQ. This CDR3 is built from 15 residues. Written as DNA, the CDR3 is TGTGCCAGCAGCTTAGAAGGGGCCACTGGCTATGGCTACACCTTC. It codes for CASSLEGATGYGYTF.

A few counts support this clone. J is TRBJ2-3 and V is TRBV28; TRBD1 is a possible D gene (6 bases). V was clipped by 8 bases and J by 2 bases, with 14 bases between them. The CDR3 consists of 14 residues. CDR1 MDHEN and CDR2 SYDVKM come from the germline V gene. The DNA for the CDR3 is TGTGCCAGCGGGGGCGCCGGGGCCACAGATACGCAGTATTTT. Encoded protein: CASGGAGATDTQYF.

The chain employs TRBV7-9 and TRBJ2-7; possible D gene TRBD2, 6 bases. The CDR3 extends over 16 amino acids. V lost 1 base to trimming and J lost 5 bases, with 18 bases between them. Germline CDR1 is SEHNR and CDR2 is FQNEAQ (reference sequence). The CDR3 protein is CASSLGFSRGPHEQYF. The CDR3 DNA sequence: TGTGCCAGCAGCTTAGGCTTCTCGCGGGGACCCCACGAGCAGTACTTC.

The chain carries TRBV4-3 and TRBJ2-1; 11 positions agree with TRBD1. Germline-derived CDR1 and CDR2 are LGHNA and YSLEER. The CDR3 sequence is 17 residues long. V gave up 0 bases and J gave up 5 bases; unmatched junction bases: 6. The CDR3 nucleotides read TGCGCCAGCAGCCAAGATCTCCCGGGACAGGGGGACAATGAGCAGTTCTTC. Encoded protein: CASSQDLPGQGDNEQFF.

This clone was recorded once. The V call is TRBV7-9, the J call TRBJ1-5; TRBD1 is a possible D gene (5 bases). There are 14 residues in the CDR3. Germline CDR1 and CDR2: SEHNR and FQNEAQ (reference sequence). Trimming removed 6 bases at V and 6 bases at J, with 15 bases between. CDR3 nucleotides: TGTGCCAGCAGAATGACAGCCAACCCTCAGCCCCAGCATTTT. Protein: CASRMTANPQPQHF.

The V gene is TRBV9, the J gene TRBJ2-3; D ambiguous. The ends were cut back, 4 bases at V and 4 bases at J, with 16 bases in the middle. Germline lookup yields CDR1 SGDLS and CDR2 YYNGEE. The CDR3 spans 15 residues. The CDR3 DNA sequence: TGTGCCAGCAGCTCGACGGGTAGTCCGGCAGATACGCAGTATTTT. This gives the protein CASSSTGSPADTQYF.

This clone was counted only a few times. The genes are TRBV6-6 and TRBJ2-7; 13 bases align to TRBD2. The CDR3 is 15 amino acids. In germline, CDR1 is MNHNY, CDR2 SVGAGI (reference sequence). The V and J ends lost 6 bases and 10 bases, in that order; junction bases with no gene match: 12. As DNA, the CDR3 is TGTGCCAGCAGAGGGACTAGCGGGGTGACTTTCCATCAGTACTTC. It encodes CASRGTSGVTFHQYF.

This chain joins TRBV6-5 and TRBJ2-5; D is unresolved. The germline V gene has CDR1 MNHEY and CDR2 SVGAGI. This CDR3 has 14 amino acids. The germline V and J ends were trimmed by 0 bases and 1 base, with 6 bases remaining between them. DNA for the CDR3: TGTGCCAGCAGTTACTCCTCTTTCCAAGAGACCCAGTACTTC. This encodes CASSYSSFQETQYF.

This clone was detected only a few times. This rearrangement joins TRBV28 to TRBJ2-1; unclear D gene. This CDR3 is 16 amino acids long. The germline V gene has CDR1 MDHEN and CDR2 SYDVKM. Trimming removed 3 bases from V and 6 bases from J, with 18 bases in between. The DNA for the CDR3 is TGTGCCAGCAGTTTCCCCACTTCTTTAGGCGGCAATGAGCAGTTCTTC. Its protein is CASSFPTSLGGNEQFF. Based on the CDR3 plus reference TRBV28 and TRBJ2-1, the full variable domain is DVKVTQSSRYLVKRTGEKVFLECVQDMDHENMFWYRQDPGLGLRLIYFSYDVKMKEKGDIPEGYSVSREKKERFSLILESASTNQTSMYLCASSFPTSLGGNEQFFGPGTRLTVL.

The V gene is TRBV30, the J gene TRBJ2-3; unclear D gene. The CDR3 consists of 14 residues. Per the germline V gene, CDR1 is GTSNPN and CDR2 is SVGIG (reference sequence). V dropped 3 bases and J dropped 3 bases, with 13 bases sitting between them. The chain's CDR3 is CAWSLTSRTDTQYF. The CDR3 DNA follows: TGTGCCTGGAGCCTAACCTCCCGGACAGATACGCAGTATTTT.

The chain has TRBV7-8 and TRBJ2-7; no definite D call. The CDR3 totals 13 residues. Trimming shortened V by 5 bases and J by 3 bases, and 11 bases separated the two germline ends. The germline gives CDR1 SGHVS, CDR2 FQNEAQ. The CDR3 DNA follows: TGTGCCAGCAGCGGGCCACACAGCTACGAGCAGTACTTC. Amino acid sequence: CASSGPHSYEQYF.

The genes are TRBV7-9 and TRBJ2-7; D perhaps matches TRBD1 (6 bases). The length of the CDR3 is 12 residues. CDR1 is SEHNR and CDR2 is FQNEAQ in the germline V gene (reference sequence). Trimming shortened V by 5 bases and J by 6 bases, and 11 bases separated the two germline ends. CDR3 protein: CASSVTGSEQYF. As DNA, the CDR3 is TGTGCCAGCAGCGTAACAGGGAGCGAGCAGTACTTC.

V is TRBV30 and J is TRBJ2-3, with a tentative D call TRBD1 (5 bases). Germline V gives CDR1 GTSNPN, CDR2 SVGIG (reference sequence). Trimming removed 4 bases at V and 0 bases at J, with 8 bases between. This CDR3 contains 13 residues. The CDR3 is CAWKGMSTDTQYF. In DNA form, the CDR3 reads TGTGCCTGGAAGGGGATGAGCACAGATACGCAGTATTTT. Complete variable domain (other parts from reference TRBV30 and TRBJ2-3): SQTIHQWPATLVQPVGSPLSLECTVEGTSNPNLYWYRQAAGRGLQLLFYSVGIGQISSEVPQNLSASRPQDRQFILSSKKLLLSDSGFYLCAWKGMSTDTQYFGPGTRLTVL.

The chain has TRBV7-8 and TRBJ2-3, with 8 nucleotides matching TRBD2. After removal of 1 base from V and 3 bases from J, the junction contained 3 bases not matched to a gene. Looked up from germline, CDR1 is SGHVS and CDR2 is FQNEAQ. The CDR3 loop spans 15 amino acids. CDR3 DNA: TGTGCCAGCAGCTTAGTCGGCGGGGGGACAGATACGCAGTATTTT. This codes for CASSLVGGGTDTQYF.

For the CDR3, the DNA is TGCGCCAGCAGCCAAGAGATAGGGACTCCCCAAGAGACCCAGTACTTC. This gives the protein CASSQEIGTPQETQYF. This rearrangement joins TRBV4-1 to TRBJ2-5; D is perhaps TRBD2 (6 bases). From germline, CDR1 is MGHRA and CDR2 YSYEKL. Trimming removed 0 bases at V and 1 base at J, with 12 bases between. This CDR3 is 16 amino acids long.

The DNA of the CDR3 is TGTGCCAGCAGCTTAACGCGGGAGCTCCCAGATACGCAGTATTTT. Protein sequence: CASSLTRELPDTQYF. The gene calls are TRBV7-3 and TRBJ2-3; TRBD2 agrees at 7 bases. The CDR3 sequence is 15 residues long. Germline loops: CDR1 SGHTA, CDR2 FQGTGA. Trimming took 0 bases from V and 4 from J; bases not matched to a gene: 4. Based on the CDR3 plus reference TRBV7-3 and TRBJ2-3, the full variable domain is GAGVSQTPSNKVTEKGKYVELRCDPISGHTALYWYRQSLGQGPEFLIYFQGTGAADDSGLPNDRFFAVRPEGSVSTLKIQRTERGDSAVYLCASSLTRELPDTQYFGPGTRLTVL.

The DNA of the CDR3 is TGTGCCATCAAAGAGGTGCGGGAGGGGATTAGCACAGATACGCAGTATTTT. Translated: CAIKEVREGISTDTQYF. V is TRBV10-3 and J is TRBJ2-3; 9 bases fit TRBD2. The CDR3 consists of 17 residues. J was trimmed by 0 bases and V by 7 bases; bases with no gene match: 11. CDR1 and CDR2 from the germline V gene are ENHRY and SYGVKD.

This clone was observed once. J is TRBJ1-1 and V is TRBV19; D unresolved. From germline, CDR1 is LNHDA and CDR2 SQIVND (reference sequence). The CDR3 loop spans 11 amino acids. Trimming stripped 7 bases from V and 9 bases from J, with 12 bases between. The CDR3 sequence is CASTLDSKAFF. CDR3 DNA: TGTGCCAGTACCCTTGACTCGAAAGCTTTCTTT. Filled out from reference TRBV19 and TRBJ1-1, the complete variable domain reads DGGITQSPKYLFRKEGQNVTLSCEQNLNHDAMYWYRQDPGQGLRLIYYSQIVNDFQKGDIAEGYSVSREKKESFPLTVTSAQKNPTAFYLCASTLDSKAFFGQGTRLTVV.